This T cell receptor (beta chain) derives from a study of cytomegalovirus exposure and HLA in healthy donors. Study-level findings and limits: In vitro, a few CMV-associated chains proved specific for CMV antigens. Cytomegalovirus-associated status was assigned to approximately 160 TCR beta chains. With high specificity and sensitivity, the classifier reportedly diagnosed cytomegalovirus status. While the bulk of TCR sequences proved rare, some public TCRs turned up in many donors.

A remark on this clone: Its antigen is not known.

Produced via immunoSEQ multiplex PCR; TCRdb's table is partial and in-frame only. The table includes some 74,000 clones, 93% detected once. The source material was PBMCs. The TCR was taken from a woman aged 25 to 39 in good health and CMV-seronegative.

The CDR3 protein is CASSFATFQGGGYTF. In nucleotides, the CDR3 is TGTGCCAGCAGCTTTGCGACCTTCCAAGGGGGCGGCTACACCTTC. This chain connects TRBV5-5 to TRBJ1-2, with 7 positions matching TRBD1. There are 15 residues in the CDR3. Germline V gene lookup returns CDR1 SGHKS and CDR2 YYEKEE (reference sequence). Germline trimming cut 2 bases from V and 8 bases from J; bases unmatched to any gene: 12.